A single sample is the source of the 21 T cell receptor beta chains below, sequenced in a study of read filtering for tumor transcriptome and immune sequencing (TCRdb year 2020). Instrument on record: Illumina HiSeq 4000. The Immunoverse kit was used to build TCR libraries from around 420 ng RNA, with molecular barcoded adaptors covering alpha/delta and beta/gamma chains. The public sequencing data were trimmed at Q25 with fastp and processed into clonotypes with MiXCR by TCRdb, which kept only in-frame beta chains. Duplicate CDR3 protein sequences are folded into a single record with the most common DNA and genes. This sample is represented by 46,000 or so distinct CDR3 sequences; less than 20% of them were singletons. The biggest ten clones account for 15% of the sample. Sequencing was done on a sample of a population of CD138-negative cells sorted from bone marrow. Interpreted using the paper, the cell subset or site label stands for: bone marrow mononuclear cells depleted of CD138+ plasma/myeloma cells by negative magnetic selection. Receptor source: a donor at least 40 years old with multiple myeloma.

The genes are TRBV2 and TRBJ2-5; D is uncertain. V was pared by 4 bases and J by 6 bases, with 18 bases between. This CDR3 is 15 amino acids long. Germline V gene sequence: CDR1 SNHLY, CDR2 FYNNEI. The CDR3 spells CASSASAAVEKTQYF. The CDR3 bases are TGTGCCAGCAGTGCCAGTGCGGCCGTCGAGAAGACCCAGTACTTC. The variable domain in full, completed from reference TRBV2 and TRBJ2-5, reads EPEVTQTPSHQVTQMGQEVILRCVPISNHLYFYWYRQILGQKVEFLVSFYNNEISEKSEIFDDQFSVERPDGSNFTLKIRSTKLEDSAMYFCASSASAAVEKTQYFGPGTRLLVL.

This clonotype was observed many times. The chain carries TRBV20-1 and TRBJ1-4; D not resolved. Per germline, CDR1 DFQATT and CDR2 SNEGSKA (reference sequence). V lost 2 bases, J lost 4 bases, and 2 bases lay in between. The CDR3 consists of 11 residues. This CDR3 is CSARSNEKLFF. CDR3 DNA sequence: TGCAGTGCTAGAAGTAATGAAAAACTGTTTTTT.

This clonotype has only one observation. An end of the junction differs from the germline gene, which may be a read error. V is TRBV7-9 and J is TRBJ2-5, with D possibly being TRBD1 or TRBD2 (5 bases each). The CDR3 is 15 amino acids. Germline CDR1 is SEHNR and CDR2 is FQNEAQ (reference sequence). The CDR3 DNA is TGTGCCAGCAGCTTCCAGGGCGGTCCCGGGGAGACCCAGTGCTTC. This encodes CASSFQGGPGETQCF.

About this clonotype itself: A much larger clone sits a single nucleotide away, making a read error possible. This chain links TRBV6-6 with TRBJ1-5, with 10 positions matching TRBD1. This CDR3 contains 15 residues. The germline gives CDR1 MNHNY, CDR2 SVGAGI (reference sequence). With 4 bases clipped from V and 3 bases from J, the junction kept 3 bases outside the gene matches. The CDR3, as DNA: TGTGCCAGCAGTTCCGGGACAGGGGACAATCAGCCCCAGCATTTT. Protein sequence: CASSSGTGDNQPQHF.

About this clonotype: A much larger clone lies one base from this, so it may be a read error. The rearrangement uses TRBV29-1 and TRBJ2-7, with D possibly matching TRBD2 (6 bases). The germline V gene has CDR1 SQVTM and CDR2 ANQGSEA. Trimming removed 6 bases from V and 9 bases from J, with 24 bases in between. The length of the CDR3 is 14 residues. CDR3 nucleotides: TGCAGCGTCGCGAAGACTAGATCGGTTGGAGGGCAGTACTTC. Protein: CSVAKTRSVGGQYF.

This clonotype was found many times. The chain uses TRBV19 and TRBJ2-3; D is unresolved. V lost 5 bases to trimming and J lost 0 bases, with 6 bases between them. Per the germline V gene, CDR1 is LNHDA and CDR2 is SQIVND (reference sequence). The CDR3 has 13 residues. The CDR3 loop reads CASSPVSTDTQYF. As DNA, the CDR3 is TGTGCCAGTAGTCCGGTTAGCACAGATACGCAGTATTTT.

This clonotype occurred many times. The chain carries TRBV20-1 and TRBJ1-4; unclear D gene. The V and J ends lost 0 bases and 4 bases respectively, with 9 bases between them. CDR3 length: 14 amino acids. Germline assignment: CDR1 DFQATT and CDR2 SNEGSKA (reference sequence). The CDR3 sequence is CSARDGPVNEKLFF. The CDR3 nucleotides are TGCAGTGCTAGAGATGGGCCAGTTAATGAAAAACTGTTTTTT.

A word on this clonotype: One end of the junction varies from germline; a read error may be responsible. The chain couples TRBV3-1 to TRBJ1-1, with D hard to call. This CDR3 has 13 residues. The V gene's germline CDR1 is LGHDT and CDR2 YNNKEL (reference sequence). The CDR3 DNA is TGTGCCAGCAGCCGGGTATCGACGGACGAGCAGTACTTT. Protein product: CASSRVSTDEQYF.

With respect to this clonotype: The germline gene is not matched at one end of the junction; a read error may be the cause. The chain recombines TRBV7-3 with TRBJ2-2; 7 nucleotides align to TRBD2. Germline V CDR1 and CDR2: SGHTA, FQGTGA. The CDR3 is 15 amino acids. The CDR3 DNA is TGTGCCAGCGCATCAACTAGCGCGAACACCGGGAAGCTGTTTTTT. Amino acids: CASASTSANTGKLFF.

Ten or more counts support this clonotype. The V and J genes are TRBV20-1 and TRBJ2-4, with 8 bases fitting TRBD2. CDR1 and CDR2 (germline): DFQATT, SNEGSKA (reference sequence). V was pared by 3 bases and J by 8 bases, with 12 bases of the junction left unmatched. The length of the CDR3 is 15 residues. For the CDR3, the DNA is TGCAGTGCTAGGGCCCCAGCGGGAGAGGTCTACATTCAGTACTTC. Translated: CSARAPAGEVYIQYF.

This clonotype was seen repeatedly, ten times or more. The chain is built from TRBV6-5 and TRBJ1-1; D gene unclear. This CDR3 region has 13 residues. Germline CDR1 reads MNHEY; CDR2 reads SVGAGI. The V end was cut by 2 bases, the J end by 1 base, with 5 bases between. CDR3 in amino acids: CASSYGRNTEAFF. CDR3 coding DNA: TGTGCCAGCAGTTACGGGCGGAACACTGAAGCTTTCTTT.

With regard to this clonotype: It is likely a read error: a sequence one base away is far more abundant. This rearrangement joins TRBV6-5 to TRBJ2-1; tentatively, D is TRBD2 (5 bases). Per the germline V gene, CDR1 is MNHEY and CDR2 is SVGAGI. Trimming took off 2 bases at V and 13 bases at J, with 27 bases between the two ends. This CDR3 region has 17 residues. In DNA form, the CDR3 reads TGTGCCAGCAGTTACATCCGGGAAGGGCAAACCCGAGAGACCCAGTTCTTC. Protein: CASSYIREGQTRETQFF.

This clonotype was recorded at least ten times. The CDR3 nucleotides are TGTGCCAGCAGCTCCGTCCCGGGACTAGCGGGAGGGAGCAATGAGCAGTTCTTC. Protein: CASSSVPGLAGGSNEQFF. This chain uses TRBV11-2 with TRBJ2-1, with 16 bases fitting TRBD2. CDR1 and CDR2 (germline): SGHAT, FQNNGV. After removal of 4 bases from V and 6 bases from J, the junction contained 9 bases not matched to a gene. The CDR3 is 18 residues long.

This clonotype was observed at least ten times. Here the CDR3 DNA reads TGTGCCAGCAGCGATGGGACTAGCGCCCACGAGCAGTACTTC. This encodes CASSDGTSAHEQYF. This chain connects TRBV2 to TRBJ2-7; 10 nucleotides line up with TRBD2. The CDR3 is made up of 14 amino acids. The J segment lost 5 bases and the V segment lost 6 bases, leaving 7 bases of the junction unmatched. From germline, CDR1 is SNHLY and CDR2 FYNNEI. The whole variable domain, remainder taken from reference TRBV2 and TRBJ2-7, is EPEVTQTPSHQVTQMGQEVILRCVPISNHLYFYWYRQILGQKVEFLVSFYNNEISEKSEIFDDQFSVERPDGSNFTLKIRSTKLEDSAMYFCASSDGTSAHEQYFGPGTRLTVT.

This clonotype occurred many times. This chain connects TRBV12-3 or TRBV12-4 to TRBJ1-1; D is uncertain. With 6 bases removed from V and 8 bases from J, the gap between germline ends came to 22 bases. The length of the CDR3 is 15 residues. The CDR3, as DNA: TGTGCCAGCAGGCTTGGCGGAACCTCGAGGGCAGAAGCTTTCTTT. Amino acid sequence: CASRLGGTSRAEAFF.

This clonotype was seen many times. This CDR3 is CSVASGISYNEQFF. In DNA, the CDR3 is TGCAGCGTTGCAAGCGGGATCTCCTACAATGAGCAGTTCTTC. This chain links TRBV29-1 with TRBJ2-1; 7 nucleotides align to TRBD2. The J segment lost 0 bases and the V segment lost 4 bases, leaving 3 bases of the junction unmatched. Germline V gives CDR1 SQVTM, CDR2 ANQGSEA. The CDR3 runs 14 residues.

This clonotype was found many times. The chain couples TRBV6-5 to TRBJ2-3; 13 nucleotides match TRBD2. Trimming cost V 6 bases and J 5 bases; bases outside gene matches: 11. Germline loops: CDR1 MNHEY, CDR2 SVGAGI. The CDR3 consists of 17 residues. CDR3 coding DNA: TGTGCCAGCAGAGTCGCGGGACTAGCGGGATCTGGAGATACGCAGTATTTT. Translating gives CASRVAGLAGSGDTQYF.

This clonotype was seen a handful of times. Possible read error: a much larger clone is one base away. The chain combines TRBV19 with TRBJ2-3; tentative D call: TRBD1 (7 bases). The CDR3 is made up of 16 amino acids. CDR1 is LNHDA and CDR2 is SQIVND in the germline V gene (reference sequence). The CDR3 protein is CACSIAPQGGVDTQYF. CDR3 in DNA: TGTGCCTGTAGTATAGCCCCTCAGGGGGGAGTGGATACGCAGTATTTT.

This clonotype was seen a few times. The J gene is TRBJ1-3, the V gene TRBV7-2, with D possibly being TRBD1 (5 bases). The CDR3 is 16 amino acids. V lost 4 bases, J lost 4 bases, and 17 bases lay in between. Per germline, CDR1 SGHTA and CDR2 FQGNSA. The CDR3 region is CASSSTPFTGGNTIYF. The DNA of the CDR3 is TGTGCCAGCAGCTCTACCCCATTCACAGGCGGAAACACCATATATTTT.

V usage is TRBV29-1 and J usage is TRBJ1-2; D is ambiguous. CDR1 and CDR2 (germline): SQVTM, ANQGSEA. The CDR3 has 12 residues. V lost 7 bases, J lost 4 bases, and 13 bases lay in between. CDR3 DNA sequence: TGCAGCGCAGTCATCGATGTCTATGGCTACACCTTC. This translates into CSAVIDVYGYTF.

This clonotype was seen ten or more times. V is TRBV19 and J is TRBJ2-1; TRBD1 agrees at 10 bases. The CDR3 loop spans 15 amino acids. Germline V gene data show CDR1 as LNHDA and CDR2 as SQIVND (reference sequence). Trimming removed 4 bases from V and 2 bases from J; junction bases left unmatched: 2. The CDR3 DNA is TGTGCCAGTAGTAGACAGGGGGCGACCTACAATGAGCAGTTCTTC. It codes for CASSRQGATYNEQFF.